Described below is a single T cell receptor (beta chain) sequence and its context. Its specificity is unknown. The junction had 16 bases not matched to a gene; V was cut back by 5 bases and J by 2 bases. The CDR3 totals 18 residues. The germline V gene encodes CDR1 SGHTA and CDR2 FQGNSA. This specimen belongs to a study of cytomegalovirus exposure and HLA in healthy donors. Primers for the PCR totalled 60 Vbeta and 13 Jbeta. Sequencing used immunoSEQ multiplex PCR; TCRdb keeps in-frame clones, though not all of them. The sample includes roughly 110,000 clones, 74% of them seen just once. Broader study findings: One later analysis reportedly identified an Asian-associated ancestry cluster that showed fewer N-insertions than the approximately 710-donor mean.

The chain carries TRBV7-2 and TRBJ2-7, with 9 bases identical to TRBD2. Sequenced sample: PBMCs. The TCR was taken from a human donor in good health. The CDR3 spells CASSPRLGAGGPAYEQYF. Written as DNA, the CDR3 is TGTGCCAGCAGCCCTAGACTAGGCGCGGGGGGGCCCGCCTACGAGCAGTACTTC.